This paragraph covers one T cell receptor beta chain sequence. Ten or more counts support this clonotype. The antigen it binds to is not known. Base qualities are not provided; no much larger clone lies one nucleotide away. These data originate in a study. V is clipped by 4 bases and J by 0 bases, and the sequence between their germline boundaries is 4 bases long. Based on the germline V gene, the CDR1 and CDR2 sequences are SGHTA and FQGNSA. The CDR3 holds 12 amino acids from the cysteine to the phenylalanine. CDR3 DNA is the only sequence kept; it has 36 bases, read in frame from the first base. Sequencing was performed on an Illumina MiSeq. Using fastp at Q25 and MiXCR, TCRdb reprocessed the public reads and kept productive beta chains. Rows matching on CDR3 protein sequence are summarized as one entry with the most common DNA and genes. Counted in this sample were about 4,100 distinct CDR3 sequences; 8% to 11% of them appeared once. In total, the top ten clones hold about 13% of the sample.

Input material: CD4+ T cells from synovial fluid. Here the chain combines TRBV7-2 and TRBJ2-7; confidence is insufficient to name the D gene. The clonotype originates from a human donor with rheumatoid arthritis. The nucleotide sequence is TGTGCCAGCAGCTCAAGCTCCTACGAGCAGTACTTC. It codes for CASSSSSYEQYF. When the CDR3 is completed using the reference TRBV7-2 and TRBJ2-7 genes on either side, the full variable domain is GAGVSQSPSNKVTEKGKDVELRCDPISGHTALYWYRQSLGQGLEFLIYFQGNSAPDKSGLPSDRFSAERTGGSVSTLTIQRTQQEDSAVYLCASSSSSYEQYFGPGTRLTVT.